This T cell receptor beta chain was recorded in a study of early T cells in non-severe SARS-CoV-2 infection. Unique molecular identifiers were attached to individual cDNA molecules. From the 5' RACE reads, TCRdb called clonotypes with MiXCR, one entry per CDR3 protein. The sample gives about 60,000 distinct CDR3 sequences, around 5.6% of which show up once; 6% to 7% is in the top ten. Germline V gene data show CDR1 as LGHNA and CDR2 as YNFKEQ. Germline trimming cut 0 bases from V and 7 bases from J; bases unmatched to any gene: 8. CDR3 length equals 16 residues. In its sample, this clonotype was seen many times.

The specimen sequenced was whole blood. J is TRBJ2-2 and V is TRBV4-2; 7 bases fit TRBD2. The TCR was taken from an adult who was a healthcare worker with PCR-confirmed SARS-CoV-2 infection or an uninfected control (not recorded which). This CDR3 is CASSQEPGLSIGELFF. The CDR3 DNA reads TGTGCCAGCAGCCAAGAGCCGGGACTATCAATCGGGGAGCTGTTTTTT.